A few counts support the clone carrying this T cell receptor (beta chain). The antigen remains unidentified. This sample was included in a study of cytomegalovirus exposure and HLA in healthy donors. Amplification used 60 Vbeta primers and 13 Jbeta primers. The table came from immunoSEQ multiplex PCR; TCRdb's copy has only in-frame clones and leaves some out. Of fewer than 200,000 clones in the sample, less than 85% were seen once. Germline CDR1 reads LNHNV; CDR2 reads YYDKDF (reference sequence). The CDR3 totals 14 residues. The V and J ends lost 6 bases and 3 bases respectively, with 15 bases between them. Findings of the study overall: CMV serostatus stood as the only immune exposure information on hand.

The sequence was collected from a boy between 10 and 17 years old in good health and CMV-seronegative. Sequencing used PBMCs. This chain links TRBV15 with TRBJ2-7, with D tentatively TRBD2 (7 bases). The CDR3 sequence is CATSLGGQVYEQYF. DNA of the CDR3: TGTGCCACCAGTCTCGGGGGGCAGGTCTACGAGCAGTACTTC.